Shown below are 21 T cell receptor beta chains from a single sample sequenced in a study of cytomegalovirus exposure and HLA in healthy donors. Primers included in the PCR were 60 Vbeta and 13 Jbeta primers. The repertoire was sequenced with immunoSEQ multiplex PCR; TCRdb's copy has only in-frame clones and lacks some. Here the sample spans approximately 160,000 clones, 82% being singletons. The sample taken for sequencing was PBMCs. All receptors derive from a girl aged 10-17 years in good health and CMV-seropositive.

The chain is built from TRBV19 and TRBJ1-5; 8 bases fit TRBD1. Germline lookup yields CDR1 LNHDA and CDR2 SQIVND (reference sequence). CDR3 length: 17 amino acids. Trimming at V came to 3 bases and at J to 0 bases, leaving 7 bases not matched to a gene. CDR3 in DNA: TGTGCCAGTAGTATTTTTGGGACAGGTTTTAGCAATCAGCCCCAGCATTTT. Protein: CASSIFGTGFSNQPQHF.

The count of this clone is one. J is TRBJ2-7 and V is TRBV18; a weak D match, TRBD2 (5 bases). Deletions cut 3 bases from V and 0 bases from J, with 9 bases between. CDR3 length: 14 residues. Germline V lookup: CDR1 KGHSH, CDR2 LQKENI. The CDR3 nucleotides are TGTGCCAGCTCACCGGGGAGTCACTCCTACGAGCAGTACTTC. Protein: CASSPGSHSYEQYF.

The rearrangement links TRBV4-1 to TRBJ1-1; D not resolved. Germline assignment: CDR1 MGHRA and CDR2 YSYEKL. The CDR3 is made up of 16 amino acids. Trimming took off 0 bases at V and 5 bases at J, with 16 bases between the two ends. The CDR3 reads CASSQEVEGGWTEAFF. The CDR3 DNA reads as TGCGCCAGCAGCCAAGAAGTAGAGGGTGGGTGGACTGAAGCTTTCTTT.

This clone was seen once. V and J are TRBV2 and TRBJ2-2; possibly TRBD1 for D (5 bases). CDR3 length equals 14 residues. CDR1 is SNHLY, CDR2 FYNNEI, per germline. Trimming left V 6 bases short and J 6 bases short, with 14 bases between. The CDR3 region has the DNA TGTGCCAGCAGATTGACAAGGGGCCCCGGGGAGCTGTTTTTT. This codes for CASRLTRGPGELFF.

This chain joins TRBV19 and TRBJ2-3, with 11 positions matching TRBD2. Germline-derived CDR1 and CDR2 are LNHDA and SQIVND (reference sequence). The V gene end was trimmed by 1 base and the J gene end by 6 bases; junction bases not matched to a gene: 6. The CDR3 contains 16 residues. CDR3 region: CASSIAGASGRDTQYF. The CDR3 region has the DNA TGTGCCAGTAGTATAGCCGGGGCTAGCGGGAGGGATACGCAGTATTTT.

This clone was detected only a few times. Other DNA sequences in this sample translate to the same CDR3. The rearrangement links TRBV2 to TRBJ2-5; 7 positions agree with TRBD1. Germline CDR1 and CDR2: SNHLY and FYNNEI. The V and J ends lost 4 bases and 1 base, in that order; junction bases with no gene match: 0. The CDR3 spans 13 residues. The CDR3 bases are TGTGCCAGCAGTGGGGACAGCCAAGAGACCCAGTACTTC. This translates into CASSGDSQETQYF.

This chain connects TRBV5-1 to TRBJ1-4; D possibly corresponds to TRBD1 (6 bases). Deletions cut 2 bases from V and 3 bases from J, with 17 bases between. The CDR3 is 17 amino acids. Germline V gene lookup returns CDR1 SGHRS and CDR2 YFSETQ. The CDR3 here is CASSLGQPGGANEKLFF. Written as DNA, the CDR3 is TGCGCCAGCAGCTTAGGACAGCCGGGAGGGGCTAATGAAAAACTGTTTTTT.

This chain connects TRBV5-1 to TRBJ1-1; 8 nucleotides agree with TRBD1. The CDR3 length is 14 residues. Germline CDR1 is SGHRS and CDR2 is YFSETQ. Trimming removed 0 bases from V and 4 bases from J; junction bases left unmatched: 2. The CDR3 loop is CASSLDRGTTEAFF. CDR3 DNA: TGCGCCAGCAGCTTGGACAGGGGGACCACTGAAGCTTTCTTT.

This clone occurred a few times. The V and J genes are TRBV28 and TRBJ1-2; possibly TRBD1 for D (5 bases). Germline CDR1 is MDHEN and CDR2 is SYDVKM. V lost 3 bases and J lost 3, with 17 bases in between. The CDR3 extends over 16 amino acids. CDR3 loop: CASSFEFAGLDYGYTF. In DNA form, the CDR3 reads TGTGCCAGCAGTTTTGAATTTGCAGGGCTAGACTATGGCTACACCTTC.

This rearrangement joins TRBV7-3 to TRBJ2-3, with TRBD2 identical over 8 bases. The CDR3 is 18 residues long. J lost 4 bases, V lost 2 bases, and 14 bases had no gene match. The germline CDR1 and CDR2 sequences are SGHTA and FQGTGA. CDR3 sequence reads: CASSLGGWGGRQSDTQYF. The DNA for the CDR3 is TGTGCCAGCAGCTTAGGTGGATGGGGCGGGAGGCAGTCAGATACGCAGTATTTT.

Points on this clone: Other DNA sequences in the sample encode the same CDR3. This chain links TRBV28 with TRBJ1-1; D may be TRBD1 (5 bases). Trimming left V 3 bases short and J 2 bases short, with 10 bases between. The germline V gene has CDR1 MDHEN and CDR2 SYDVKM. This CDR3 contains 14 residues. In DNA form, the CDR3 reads TGTGCCAGCAGTTTGGCGGGGGGTAACACTGAAGCTTTCTTT. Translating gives CASSLAGGNTEAFF.

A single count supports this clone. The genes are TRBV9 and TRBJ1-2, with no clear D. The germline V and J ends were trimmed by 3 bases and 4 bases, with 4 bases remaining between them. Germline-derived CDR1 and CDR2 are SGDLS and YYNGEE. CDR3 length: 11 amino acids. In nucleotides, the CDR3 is TGTGCCAGCAGCGGTCTCTATGGCTACACCTTC. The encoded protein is CASSGLYGYTF.

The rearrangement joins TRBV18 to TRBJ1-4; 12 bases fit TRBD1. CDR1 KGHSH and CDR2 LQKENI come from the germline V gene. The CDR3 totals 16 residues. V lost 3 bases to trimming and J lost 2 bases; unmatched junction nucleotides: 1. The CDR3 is CASSPGQGATNEKLFF. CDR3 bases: TGTGCCAGCTCACCGGGACAGGGGGCGACTAATGAAAAACTGTTTTTT.

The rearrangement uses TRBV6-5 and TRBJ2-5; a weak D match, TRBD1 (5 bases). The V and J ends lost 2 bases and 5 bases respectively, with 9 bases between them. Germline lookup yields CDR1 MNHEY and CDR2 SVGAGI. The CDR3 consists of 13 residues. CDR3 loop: CASSYGAGETQYF. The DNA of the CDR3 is TGTGCCAGCAGTTACGGGGCAGGGGAGACCCAGTACTTC.

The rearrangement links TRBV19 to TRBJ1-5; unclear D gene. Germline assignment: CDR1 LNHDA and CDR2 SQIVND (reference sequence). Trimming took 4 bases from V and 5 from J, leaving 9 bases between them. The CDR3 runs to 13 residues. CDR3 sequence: CASSTSRYQPQHF. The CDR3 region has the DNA TGTGCCAGTAGTACTTCGCGCTATCAGCCCCAGCATTTT.

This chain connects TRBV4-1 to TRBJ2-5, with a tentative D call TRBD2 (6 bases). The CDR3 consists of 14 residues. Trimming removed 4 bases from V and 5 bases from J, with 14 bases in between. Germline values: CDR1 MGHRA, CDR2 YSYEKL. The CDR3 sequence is CASSREDYSETQYF. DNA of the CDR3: TGCGCCAGCAGCCGAGAGGACTATAGCGAGACCCAGTACTTC.

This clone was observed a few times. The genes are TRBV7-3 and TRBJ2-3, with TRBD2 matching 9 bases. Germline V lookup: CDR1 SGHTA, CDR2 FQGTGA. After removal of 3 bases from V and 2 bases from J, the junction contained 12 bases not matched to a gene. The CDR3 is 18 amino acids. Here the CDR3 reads CASSFTSMAGGITDTQYF. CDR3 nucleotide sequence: TGTGCCAGCAGCTTCACCTCCATGGCGGGAGGGATCACAGATACGCAGTATTTT. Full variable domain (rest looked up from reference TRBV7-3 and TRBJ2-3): GAGVSQTPSNKVTEKGKYVELRCDPISGHTALYWYRQSLGQGPEFLIYFQGTGAADDSGLPNDRFFAVRPEGSVSTLKIQRTERGDSAVYLCASSFTSMAGGITDTQYFGPGTRLTVL.

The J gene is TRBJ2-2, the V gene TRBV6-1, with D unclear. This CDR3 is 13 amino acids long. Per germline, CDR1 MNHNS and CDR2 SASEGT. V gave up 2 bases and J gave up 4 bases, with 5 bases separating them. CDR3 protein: CASSEKATGELFF. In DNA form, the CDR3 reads TGTGCCAGCAGTGAAAAAGCCACCGGGGAGCTGTTTTTT.

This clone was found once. The CDR3 DNA reads as TGTGCCAGCAGCTTCCGGGACAATTACAATGAGCAGTTCTTC. Amino acids: CASSFRDNYNEQFF. The chain couples TRBV11-1 to TRBJ2-1; perhaps TRBD1 as D (6 bases). Germline values: CDR1 SGHAT, CDR2 FQDESV (reference sequence). The CDR3 runs to 14 residues. The V end was cut by 3 bases, the J end by 4 bases, with 10 bases between.

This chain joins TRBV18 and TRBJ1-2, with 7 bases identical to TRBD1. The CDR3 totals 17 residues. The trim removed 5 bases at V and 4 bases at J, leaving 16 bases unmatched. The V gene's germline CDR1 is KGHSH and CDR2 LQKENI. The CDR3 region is CASSSKPEGARIYGYTF. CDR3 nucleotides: TGTGCCAGCTCATCTAAACCCGAGGGGGCGCGTATCTATGGCTACACCTTC.

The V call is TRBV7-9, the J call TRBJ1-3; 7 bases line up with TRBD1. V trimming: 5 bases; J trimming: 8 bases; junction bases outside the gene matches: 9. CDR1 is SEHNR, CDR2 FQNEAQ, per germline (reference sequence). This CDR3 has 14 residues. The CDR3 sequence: CASSQGNRGHTIYF. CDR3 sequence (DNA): TGTGCCAGCAGCCAGGGGAACAGGGGACACACCATATATTTT.